This T cell receptor beta chain was captured by sequencing in a study of cytomegalovirus exposure and HLA in healthy donors. It was with 60 Vbeta and 13 Jbeta primers that the PCR ran. Libraries were prepared by immunoSEQ multiplex PCR; TCRdb keeps only in-frame clonotypes and omits some of them. The profile shows some 130,000 clones, around 80% of them singletons. There are 14 residues in the CDR3. Germline lookup yields CDR1 KGHSH and CDR2 LQKENI. Trimming cost V 6 bases and J 6 bases; bases outside gene matches: 10. Sequenced material: PBMCs. The genes are TRBV18 and TRBJ2-7, with TRBD2 identical over 8 bases. The source of this sequence is a male donor in good health and CMV-seropositive. The CDR3 spells CASSSRGGQIEQYF. DNA of the CDR3: TGTGCCAGCTCCTCTCGCGGGGGGCAAATCGAGCAGTACTTC. The variable domain in full, completed from reference TRBV18 and TRBJ2-7, reads NAGVMQNPRHLVRRRGQEARLRCSPMKGHSHVYWYRQLPEEGLKFMVYLQKENIIDESGMPKERFSAEFPKEGPSILRIQQVVRGDSAAYFCASSSRGGQIEQYFGPGTRLTVT.